This T cell receptor (beta chain) was observed in a study of blood T cell repertoires in COVID-19. Looking at the study overall: Acute-phase and convalescent COVID-19 samples originated in the United States, Italy and Spain. The cDNA or gDNA used as material had been derived from T cells, B-cell-depleted T cells, or PBMCs.

In the original analysis: Reference gene primer amplification gave estimated nucleated cell counts. Profiling relied on immunoSEQ multiplex PCR, and the TCRdb table lists in-frame clones only, not all of them. The V and J calls and the clone size are those of that table, but D and trimming were determined from the DNA. The profile shows tens of thousands of clones, around 93% of them singletons. Material: peripheral blood. The clonotype comes from a man aged 50 to 59 with acute or convalescent COVID-19.

Here the CDR3 reads CASSPPGGSYEQYF. The DNA of the CDR3 is TGTGCCAGCTCACCACCAGGGGGATCCTACGAGCAGTACTTC. The V gene is TRBV18, the J gene TRBJ2-7; TRBD1 might be the D (6 bases). Germline loops: CDR1 KGHSH, CDR2 LQKENI. Deletions cut 0 bases from V and 1 base from J, with 7 bases between. The length of the CDR3 is 14 residues.